Shown below are 29 T cell receptor beta chains from a single sample sequenced in a study of response to subunit inactivated influenza vaccine. Each CDR3 protein is one row after TCRdb ran MiXCR on the RT-PCR reads. The sample has about 530,000 distinct CDR3 sequences, 10% to 15% seen once. The sequencing used PBMCs from blood, collected about 6 weeks after vaccination. The receptors derive from a man aged 50-59 years who received an inactivated influenza vaccine.

This clonotype was seen at least ten times. V is TRBV7-9 and J is TRBJ1-1; D not certain. CDR3 length: 14 amino acids. Germline CDR1 is SEHNR and CDR2 is FQNEAQ (reference sequence). V was cut by 2 bases and J by 7 bases, with 14 bases left in between. Here the CDR3 reads CASSLPTVFNEAFF. The CDR3 coding sequence is TGTGCCAGCAGCTTACCAACAGTTTTTAATGAAGCTTTCTTT.

This clonotype was recorded a few times. V usage is TRBV20-1 and J usage is TRBJ1-1; D gene ambiguous. This CDR3 comprises 15 residues. V was shortened by 0 bases and J by 0 bases, with 11 bases between the two germline ends. Per the germline V gene, CDR1 is DFQATT and CDR2 is SNEGSKA (reference sequence). The CDR3 sequence is CSAREVRHMNTEAFF. The CDR3 DNA sequence: TGCAGTGCTAGAGAAGTTCGGCACATGAACACTGAAGCTTTCTTT.

This clonotype was picked up a small number of times. This sequence joins TRBV12-3 or TRBV12-4 and TRBJ1-2, with 7 nucleotides matching TRBD1. With 4 bases clipped from V and 4 bases from J, the junction kept 6 bases outside the gene matches. This CDR3 region has 14 residues. This CDR3 reads CASSSTGVPYGYTF. CDR3 DNA: TGTGCCAGCAGTTCCACAGGGGTGCCCTATGGCTACACCTTC.

This clonotype was recorded a few times. The chain employs TRBV15 and TRBJ2-7, with 9 bases identical to TRBD1. The CDR3 is 18 amino acids. With V trimmed by 1 base and J by 4 bases, 14 bases remained unmatched. Germline CDR1 and CDR2: LNHNV and YYDKDF (reference sequence). CDR3 sequence reads: CATSRVRPGQGRAYEQYF. The DNA for the CDR3 is TGTGCCACCAGCAGAGTTCGACCCGGACAGGGGAGGGCATACGAGCAGTACTTC.

The DNA of the CDR3 is TGCGCCAGCAGCGCGATGACGAGGGGGGCAGATACGCAGTATTTT. Residues: CASSAMTRGADTQYF. The chain uses TRBV4-3 and TRBJ2-3; D tentatively fits TRBD1 or TRBD2 (6 bases each). CDR1 is LGHNA and CDR2 is YSLEER in the germline V gene. The CDR3 is made up of 15 amino acids. The V end lost 5 bases, the J end lost 4 bases, and 16 bases lay between the germline ends.

This clonotype appeared a few times. The V gene is TRBV2, the J gene TRBJ1-1; 10 bases line up with TRBD1. V shed 10 bases, J shed 0 bases, and the junction held 14 bases outside the gene matches. This CDR3 has 17 amino acids. Per the germline V gene, CDR1 is SNHLY and CDR2 is FYNNEI. CDR3 DNA: TGTGCCATCGGGCGGGGAGACAGGGGGCAGGTGAACACTGAAGCTTTCTTT. Protein sequence: CAIGRGDRGQVNTEAFF.

In its sample, this clonotype was seen many times. V is TRBV20-1 and J is TRBJ2-7, with a tentative D call TRBD1 (5 bases). This CDR3 has 13 amino acids. CDR1 DFQATT and CDR2 SNEGSKA come from the germline V gene (reference sequence). V lost 0 bases to trimming and J lost 3 bases, with 9 bases between them. CDR3: CSARDSRGYEQYF. In nucleotides, the CDR3 is TGCAGTGCTAGAGATAGTAGGGGCTACGAGCAGTACTTC.

This clonotype was counted between two and nine times. V is TRBV4-2 and J is TRBJ1-2, with D possibly TRBD1 on 5 matching bases. The CDR3 sequence is 14 residues long. The germline CDR1 and CDR2 sequences are LGHNA and YNFKEQ. V was cut by 0 bases and J by 6 bases, with 11 bases left in between. CDR3 DNA sequence: TGTGCCAGCAGCCAAGATTTGCGGGGGGATGGCTACACCTTC. Encoded protein: CASSQDLRGDGYTF.

The chain links TRBV9 to TRBJ2-4; the match to TRBD1 covers 7 bases. V gave up 1 base and J gave up 8 bases; unmatched junction bases: 6. The CDR3 is 14 amino acids. The germline CDR1 and CDR2 sequences are SGDLS and YYNGEE. The DNA of the CDR3 is TGTGCCAGCAGCGTATCCAGACAGGGCGACATTCAGTACTTC. Residues: CASSVSRQGDIQYF.

This clonotype was counted only a few times. The J gene is TRBJ1-2, the V gene TRBV7-8; D is perhaps TRBD1 (6 bases). There are 15 residues in the CDR3. Germline V gene data show CDR1 as SGHVS and CDR2 as FQNEAQ. V lost 1 base and J 0 bases, leaving 9 bases between the germline ends. CDR3 sequence reads: CASSLEDRANYGYTF. The CDR3 DNA follows: TGTGCCAGCAGCTTAGAGGACAGAGCTAACTATGGCTACACCTTC. Supplemented by reference TRBV7-8 and TRBJ1-2, the full variable domain reads GAGVSQSPRYKVAKRGQDVALRCDPISGHVSLFWYQQALGQGPEFLTYFQNEAQLDKSGLPSDRFFAERPEGSVSTLKIQRTQQEDSAVYLCASSLEDRANYGYTFGSGTRLTVV.

The chain carries TRBV18 and TRBJ1-3; D is undetermined. Trimming took 2 bases from V and 4 from J, leaving 15 bases between them. Germline CDR1 is KGHSH and CDR2 is LQKENI. This CDR3 has 16 residues. The CDR3 protein is CASSPTGPRKGNTIYF. In DNA, the CDR3 is TGTGCCAGCTCACCAACCGGGCCCAGGAAAGGAAACACCATATATTTT.

This clonotype has just a few counts. This chain joins TRBV11-2 and TRBJ2-7, with D possibly being TRBD2 (6 bases). The V end lost 4 bases, the J end lost 7 bases, and 17 bases lay between the germline ends. Germline CDR1 SGHAT, CDR2 FQNNGV. CDR3 length: 14 amino acids. The CDR3 DNA reads as TGTGCCAGCAGCTCCCGGGGAGGACCGGGGGAGCAGTACTTC. Its protein is CASSSRGGPGEQYF.

This clonotype was seen more than once but under ten times. The V and J genes are TRBV20-1 and TRBJ2-5; D gene unclear. This CDR3 comprises 18 residues. V lost 0 bases, J lost 2 bases, and 22 bases lay in between. CDR1 and CDR2 (germline): DFQATT, SNEGSKA (reference sequence). The CDR3: CSARDIAPSRTTQETQYF. The CDR3, as DNA: TGCAGTGCTAGAGATATAGCCCCATCCAGAACCACGCAAGAGACCCAGTACTTC.

The V call is TRBV12-3 or TRBV12-4, the J call TRBJ2-1; 9 bases match TRBD1. With V trimmed by 6 bases and J by 11 bases, 2 bases remained unmatched. CDR3 length: 11 amino acids. CDR3 coding DNA: TGTGCCAGCAGGGGGACAGGGAAGCAGTTCTTC. This sequence encodes CASRGTGKQFF.

CDR3 coding DNA: TGTGCCTGGAGCACACCAAATGAGCAGTTCTTC. This gives the protein CAWSTPNEQFF. The chain has TRBV30 and TRBJ2-1, with unresolved D. CDR3 size: 11 residues. Germline V gene sequence: CDR1 GTSNPN, CDR2 SVGIG (reference sequence). Between the trimmed V and J ends, which lost 3 bases and 7 bases, there was a span of 7 bases.

This clonotype was seen a few times. V and J are TRBV4-3 and TRBJ2-1; 7 nucleotides agree with TRBD2. The CDR3 runs to 16 residues. The ends lost 0 bases at V and 5 bases at J; junction bases unmatched: 7. The germline gives CDR1 LGHNA, CDR2 YSLEER. As DNA, the CDR3 is TGCGCCAGCAGCCAAGATTATGGGACTACCAACAATGAGCAGTTCTTC. Translating it yields CASSQDYGTTNNEQFF.

This clonotype has just a few counts. The chain employs TRBV11-2 and TRBJ2-5, with D uncertain. The germline V gene encodes CDR1 SGHAT and CDR2 FQNNGV. The V end lost 1 base, the J end lost 1 base, and 13 bases lay between the germline ends. The CDR3 is 16 residues long. The CDR3 loop is CASSLGPQPVQETQYF. The DNA for the CDR3 is TGTGCCAGCAGCTTAGGGCCACAACCAGTCCAAGAGACCCAGTACTTC.

This clonotype was seen a few times. This sequence joins TRBV6-2 or TRBV6-3 and TRBJ2-5, with 12 bases that match TRBD2. This CDR3 spans 17 amino acids. CDR1 is MNHEY and CDR2 is SVGEGT in the germline V gene. Trimming at V came to 6 bases and at J to 2 bases, leaving 10 bases not matched to a gene. The CDR3 DNA reads as TGTGCCAGCAGCACCTGGACTAGCGGGAAAACGCAAGAGACCCAGTACTTC. Protein sequence: CASSTWTSGKTQETQYF.

This clonotype was picked up a small number of times. V and J are TRBV6-6 and TRBJ1-3; D gene ambiguous. V lost 10 bases, J lost 0 bases, and 10 bases lay in between. Germline CDR1 is MNHNY and CDR2 is SVGAGI (reference sequence). The CDR3 extends over 13 amino acids. The CDR3: CATGKASGNTIYF. CDR3 DNA sequence: TGTGCCACAGGAAAAGCCTCTGGAAACACCATATATTTT.

The chain combines TRBV7-2 with TRBJ2-7, with D possibly being TRBD2 (6 bases). Germline V CDR1 and CDR2: SGHTA, FQGNSA. This CDR3 spans 15 amino acids. V lost 1 base to trimming and J lost 3 bases, with 13 bases between them. CDR3 amino acids: CASSLDPGVVYEQYF. The CDR3 DNA follows: TGTGCCAGCAGCTTAGACCCGGGAGTAGTCTACGAGCAGTACTTC.

The chain couples TRBV9 to TRBJ1-2, with a possible D match to TRBD1 (6 bases). Germline V gene data show CDR1 as SGDLS and CDR2 as YYNGEE. The CDR3 covers 16 residues. V was clipped by 3 bases and J by 8 bases, with 23 bases between them. DNA for the CDR3: TGTGCCAGCAGCGCCGGCCCAGGCGACCGAGGGGGAGGCTACACCTTC. Amino acids: CASSAGPGDRGGGYTF.

This clonotype has ten or more counts. The chain couples TRBV7-9 to TRBJ2-3; 11 bases are a match to TRBD2. Trimming cost V 4 bases and J 2 bases; bases outside gene matches: 8. Germline lookup yields CDR1 SEHNR and CDR2 FQNEAQ (reference sequence). This CDR3 comprises 17 residues. CDR3 in DNA: TGTGCCAGCAGCTCCGAACTAGCGGGAGTCGCCACAGATACGCAGTATTTT. Protein sequence: CASSSELAGVATDTQYF. Supplemented by reference TRBV7-9 and TRBJ2-3, the full variable domain reads DTGVSQNPRHKITKRGQNVTFRCDPISEHNRLYWYRQTLGQGPEFLTYFQNEAQLEKSRLLSDRFSAERPKGSFSTLEIQRTEQGDSAMYLCASSSELAGVATDTQYFGPGTRLTVL.

This clonotype was picked up a small number of times. CDR3 protein: CASSQGRIFQETQYF. CDR3 sequence (DNA): TGTGCCAGCAGCCAGGGACGGATATTCCAAGAGACCCAGTACTTC. The gene calls are TRBV7-8 and TRBJ2-5; D could derive from TRBD1 or TRBD2 (5 bases each). This CDR3 spans 15 amino acids. Germline loops: CDR1 SGHVS, CDR2 FQNEAQ. The V end lost 5 bases, the J end lost 1 base, and 14 bases lay between the germline ends. Together with reference TRBV7-8 and TRBJ2-5, the CDR3 gives the full variable domain: GAGVSQSPRYKVAKRGQDVALRCDPISGHVSLFWYQQALGQGPEFLTYFQNEAQLDKSGLPSDRFFAERPEGSVSTLKIQRTQQEDSAVYLCASSQGRIFQETQYFGPGTRLLVL.

The rearrangement joins TRBV25-1 to TRBJ2-1, with 8 bases lining up with TRBD2. The CDR3 is 17 amino acids. V lost 1 base, J lost 9 bases, and 14 bases stayed unmatched. Germline assignment: CDR1 MGHDK and CDR2 SYGVNS. This chain's CDR3 is CASSEFKEAGGRGEQFF. In DNA form, the CDR3 reads TGTGCCAGCAGTGAATTTAAGGAGGCGGGGGGCAGAGGTGAGCAGTTCTTC. Drawing the rest from reference TRBV25-1 and TRBJ2-1, the complete variable domain is EADIYQTPRYLVIGTGKKITLECSQTMGHDKMYWYQQDPGMELHLIHYSYGVNSTEKGDLSSESTVSRIRTEHFPLTLESARPSHTSQYLCASSEFKEAGGRGEQFFGPGTRLTVL.

The chain couples TRBV11-2 to TRBJ2-3, with a possible D match to TRBD1 (5 bases). Germline CDR1 and CDR2: SGHAT and FQNNGV. The CDR3 totals 16 residues. Trimming removed 1 base from V and 0 bases from J, with 11 bases in between. The CDR3 region is CASSLVGHRSTDTQYF. DNA for the CDR3: TGTGCCAGCAGCTTAGTAGGTCACAGGAGCACAGATACGCAGTATTTT. Full variable domain (rest looked up from reference TRBV11-2 and TRBJ2-3): EAGVAQSPRYKIIEKRQSVAFWCNPISGHATLYWYQQILGQGPKLLIQFQNNGVVDDSQLPKDRFSAERLKGVDSTLKIQPAKLEDSAVYLCASSLVGHRSTDTQYFGPGTRLTVL.

This clonotype was detected a few times. This chain connects TRBV9 to TRBJ2-3; 14 bases fit TRBD2. Germline-derived CDR1 and CDR2 are SGDLS and YYNGEE. The CDR3 runs to 21 residues. The J segment lost 0 bases and the V segment lost 4 bases, leaving 16 bases of the junction unmatched. CDR3 loop: CASSPRWLGLAGGPSTDTQYF. The CDR3 bases are TGTGCCAGCAGCCCTCGTTGGTTAGGACTAGCGGGGGGCCCTAGCACAGATACGCAGTATTTT. The complete variable domain, with remaining parts taken from reference TRBV9 and TRBJ2-3, reads DSGVTQTPKHLITATGQRVTLRCSPRSGDLSVYWYQQSLDQGLQFLIQYYNGEERAKGNILERFSAQQFPDLHSELNLSSLELGDSALYFCASSPRWLGLAGGPSTDTQYFGPGTRLTVL.

The V and J genes are TRBV28 and TRBJ2-7; D not resolved. Trimming pared 5 bases from V and 7 bases from J, leaving 12 bases between. The CDR3 is made up of 12 amino acids. CDR1 is MDHEN and CDR2 is SYDVKM in the germline V gene. CDR3 protein: CASSLPTGEQYF. The CDR3 nucleotides are TGTGCCAGCAGTCTCCCTACCGGAGAGCAGTACTTC.

The chain joins TRBV6-5 to TRBJ1-3; D is unclear. The CDR3 is 14 residues long. V shed 0 bases and J shed 3 bases, with 6 bases lying between them. Germline CDR1 MNHEY, CDR2 SVGAGI. The DNA for the CDR3 is TGTGCCAGCAGTTACTCGGGGTTTGGAAACACCATATATTTT. Amino acid sequence: CASSYSGFGNTIYF.

V and J are TRBV11-2 and TRBJ2-5; 12 bases align to TRBD2. J gave up 8 bases and V 2 bases, and 3 bases lay outside the gene matches. The CDR3 extends over 14 amino acids. The V gene's germline CDR1 is SGHAT and CDR2 FQNNGV. The CDR3 region has the DNA TGTGCCAGCAGCTTACCTAGCGGGAGGGAAACCCAGTACTTC. It yields the protein CASSLPSGRETQYF.